The following is a TCR beta chain sequence with its context. This sample was included in a study of blood T cell repertoires in COVID-19. The CDR3 is 13 amino acids. The V and J ends lost 4 bases and 3 bases respectively, with 9 bases between them. Libraries were prepared by immunoSEQ multiplex PCR; TCRdb keeps only in-frame clonotypes and omits some of them. The table includes roughly 72,000 clones, 82% detected once. Specimen: peripheral blood. The clonotype comes from a woman older than 75 with acute or convalescent COVID-19. This sequence joins TRBV12-3 or TRBV12-4 and TRBJ1-1; D is perhaps TRBD1 (6 bases). The CDR3, as DNA: TGTGCCAGCAGTTACAGGGTTTACACTGAAGCTTTCTTT. Protein product: CASSYRVYTEAFF.